One sample yielded the 4 T cell receptor beta chains listed below, sequenced in a study of T-cell reconstitution after alpha-beta-depleted transplantation in children. Unique molecular identifiers featured in how the TCRbeta library was prepared. Each CDR3 protein is one row after TCRdb ran MiXCR on the PCR reads. The table shows around 340,000 distinct CDR3 sequences, with about an eighth occurring only once. The material sequenced was PBMCs, taken from the stem cell graft. These receptors came from a human donor who donated a stem cell graft to a child with Fanconi anemia.

This clonotype has ten or more counts. The V and J genes are TRBV6-2 or TRBV6-3 and TRBJ2-7; the D gene could be TRBD1 or TRBD2 (5 bases each). Germline CDR1 MNHEY, CDR2 SVGEGT. The CDR3 is 14 residues long. Trimming left V 3 bases short and J 6 bases short, with 15 bases between. The CDR3 sequence: CASSYSSRGTEQYV. In DNA, the CDR3 is TGTGCCAGCAGTTATTCCTCCCGTGGGACCGAGCAGTACGTC.

This rearrangement joins TRBV15 to TRBJ2-7; D possibly corresponds to TRBD1 (6 bases). Trimming took 2 bases from V and 3 from J, leaving 11 bases between them. Germline V lookup: CDR1 LNHNV, CDR2 YYDKDF (reference sequence). The CDR3 consists of 14 residues. DNA for the CDR3: TGTGCCACCAGCAGACCCGGACAGAGCTACGAGCAGTACTTC. The encoded protein is CATSRPGQSYEQYF.

The chain joins TRBV11-2 to TRBJ1-1; TRBD1 matches at 7 bases. CDR1 SGHAT and CDR2 FQNNGV come from the germline V gene. V trimming: 7 bases; J trimming: 0 bases; junction bases outside the gene matches: 8. The CDR3 is 15 residues long. The CDR3 nucleotides are TGTGCCAGCAAGGGGGCCGGGATCATGAACACTGAAGCTTTCTTT. This translates into CASKGAGIMNTEAFF.

This clonotype was recorded a few times. The chain has TRBV29-1 and TRBJ2-1; weak D call: TRBD1 (5 bases). The CDR3 sequence is 14 residues long. V was clipped by 0 bases and J by 10 bases, with 16 bases between them. Germline CDR1 reads SQVTM; CDR2 reads ANQGSEA. The CDR3 DNA follows: TGCAGCGTTGAAGATAAGGGCAGGGTTGGCGAGCAGTTCTTC. As protein: CSVEDKGRVGEQFF.